Included here is one TCR beta chain sequence, with context. The data derive from a study of blood T cell repertoires in COVID-19. The table came from immunoSEQ multiplex PCR; TCRdb's copy has only in-frame clones and leaves some out. This sample has around 140,000 clones, with about four fifths found just once. Germline V gene lookup returns CDR1 LNHDA and CDR2 SQIVND (reference sequence). There are 13 residues in the CDR3. Losses at the gene ends were 7 bases for V and 4 bases for J; bases not matched to a gene: 4. The TCR originated in a human donor in a cohort sampled during active COVID-19. The gene calls are TRBV19 and TRBJ1-3, with 7 bases aligning to TRBD1. Sequencing was performed on peripheral blood. The CDR3, as DNA: TGTGCCAGTACGGGGACAGAGGGAAACACCATATATTTT. Translating gives CASTGTEGNTIYF.